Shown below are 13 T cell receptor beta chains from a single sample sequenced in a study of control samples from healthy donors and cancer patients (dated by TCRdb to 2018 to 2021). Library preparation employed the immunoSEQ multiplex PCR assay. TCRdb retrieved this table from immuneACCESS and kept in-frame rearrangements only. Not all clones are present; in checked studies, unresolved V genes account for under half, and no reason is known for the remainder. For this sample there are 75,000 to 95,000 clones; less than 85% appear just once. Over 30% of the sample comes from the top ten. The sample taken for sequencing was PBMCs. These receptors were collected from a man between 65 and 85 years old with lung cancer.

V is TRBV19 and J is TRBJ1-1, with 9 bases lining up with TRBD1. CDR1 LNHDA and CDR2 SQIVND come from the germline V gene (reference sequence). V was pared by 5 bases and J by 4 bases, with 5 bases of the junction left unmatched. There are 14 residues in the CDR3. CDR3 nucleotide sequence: TGTGCCAGTAGTTACAGGGGGCAGGGCACTGAAGCTTTCTTT. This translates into CASSYRGQGTEAFF.

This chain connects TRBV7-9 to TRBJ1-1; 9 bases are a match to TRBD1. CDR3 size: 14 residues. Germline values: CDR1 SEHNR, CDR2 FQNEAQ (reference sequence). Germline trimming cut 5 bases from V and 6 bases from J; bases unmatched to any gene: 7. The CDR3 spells CASSLGQGIPEAFF. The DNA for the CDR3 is TGTGCCAGCAGCCTTGGACAGGGGATTCCTGAAGCTTTCTTT.

The CDR3 loop is CASSPYPLTAGRDKNIQYF. CDR3 nucleotide sequence: TGTGCCAGCTCACCATACCCCTTAACGGCGGGCAGGGACAAAAACATTCAGTACTTC. V and J are TRBV18 and TRBJ2-4; D may be TRBD1 or TRBD2 (5 bases each). Germline V gives CDR1 KGHSH, CDR2 LQKENI. There are 19 residues in the CDR3. Trimming shortened V by 2 bases and J by 3 bases, and 23 bases separated the two germline ends.

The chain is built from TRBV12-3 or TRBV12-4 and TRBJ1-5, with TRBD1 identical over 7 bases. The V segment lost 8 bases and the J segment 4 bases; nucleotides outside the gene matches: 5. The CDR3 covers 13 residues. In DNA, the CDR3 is TGTGCCAGCGGGGGGACAGATAATCAGCCCCAGCATTTT. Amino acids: CASGGTDNQPQHF.

The CDR3 region is CASSVGLEGANFHYEQYF. CDR3 DNA sequence: TGTGCCAGCAGCGTTGGCCTCGAGGGCGCGAATTTCCACTACGAGCAGTACTTC. V and J are TRBV9 and TRBJ2-7, with D maybe TRBD2 (5 bases). The CDR3 runs 18 residues. Trimming stripped 2 bases from V and 3 bases from J, with 24 bases between. Germline V lookup: CDR1 SGDLS, CDR2 YYNGEE. The variable domain in full, completed from reference TRBV9 and TRBJ2-7, reads DSGVTQTPKHLITATGQRVTLRCSPRSGDLSVYWYQQSLDQGLQFLIQYYNGEERAKGNILERFSAQQFPDLHSELNLSSLELGDSALYFCASSVGLEGANFHYEQYFGPGTRLTVT.

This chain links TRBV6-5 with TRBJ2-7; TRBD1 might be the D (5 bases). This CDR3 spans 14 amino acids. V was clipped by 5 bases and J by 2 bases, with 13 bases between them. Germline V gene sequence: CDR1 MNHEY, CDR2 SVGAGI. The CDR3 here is CASSTDQGTYEQYF. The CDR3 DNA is TGTGCCAGCAGTACTGATCAGGGAACCTACGAGCAGTACTTC.

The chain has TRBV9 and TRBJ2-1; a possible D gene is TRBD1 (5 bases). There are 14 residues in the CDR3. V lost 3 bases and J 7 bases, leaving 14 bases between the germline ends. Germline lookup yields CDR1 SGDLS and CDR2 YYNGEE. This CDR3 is CASSETEGNNEQFF. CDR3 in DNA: TGTGCCAGCAGCGAGACAGAAGGGAATAATGAGCAGTTCTTC.

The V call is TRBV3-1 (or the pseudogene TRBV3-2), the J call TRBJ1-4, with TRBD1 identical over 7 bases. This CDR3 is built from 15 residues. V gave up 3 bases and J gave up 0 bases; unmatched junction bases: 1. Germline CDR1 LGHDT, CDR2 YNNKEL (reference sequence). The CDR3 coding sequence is TGTGCCAGCAGCCAGCAGGGGGCAACTAATGAAAAACTGTTTTTT. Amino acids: CASSQQGATNEKLFF.

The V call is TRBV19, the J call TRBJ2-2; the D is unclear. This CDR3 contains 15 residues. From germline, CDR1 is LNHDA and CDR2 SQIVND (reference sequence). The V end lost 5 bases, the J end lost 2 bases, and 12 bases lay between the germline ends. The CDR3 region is CASSALGSNTGELFF. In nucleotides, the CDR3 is TGTGCCAGTAGTGCCTTGGGCAGTAACACCGGGGAGCTGTTTTTT. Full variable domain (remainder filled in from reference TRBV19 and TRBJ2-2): DGGITQSPKYLFRKEGQNVTLSCEQNLNHDAMYWYRQDPGQGLRLIYYSQIVNDFQKGDIAEGYSVSREKKESFPLTVTSAQKNPTAFYLCASSALGSNTGELFFGEGSRLTVL.

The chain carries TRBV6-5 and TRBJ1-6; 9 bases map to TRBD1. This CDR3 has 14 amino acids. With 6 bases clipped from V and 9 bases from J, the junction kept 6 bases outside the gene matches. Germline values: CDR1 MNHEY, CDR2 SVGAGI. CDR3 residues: CASRSRDRVSPLHF. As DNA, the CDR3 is TGTGCCAGCAGGAGTAGGGACAGGGTTTCACCCCTCCACTTT.

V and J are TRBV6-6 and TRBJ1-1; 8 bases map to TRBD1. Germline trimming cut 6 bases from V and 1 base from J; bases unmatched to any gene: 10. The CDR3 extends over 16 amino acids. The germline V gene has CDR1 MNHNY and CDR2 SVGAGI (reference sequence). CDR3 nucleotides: TGTGCCAGCAGGGGCAGACAGGGGCAGGCGAACACTGAAGCTTTCTTT. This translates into CASRGRQGQANTEAFF.

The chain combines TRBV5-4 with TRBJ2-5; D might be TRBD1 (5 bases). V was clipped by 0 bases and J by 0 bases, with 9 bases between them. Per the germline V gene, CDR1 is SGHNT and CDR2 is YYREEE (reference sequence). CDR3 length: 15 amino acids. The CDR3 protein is CASSLAPGNQETQYF. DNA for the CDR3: TGTGCCAGCAGCTTGGCCCCAGGGAACCAAGAGACCCAGTACTTC. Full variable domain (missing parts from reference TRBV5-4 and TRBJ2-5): ETGVTQSPTHLIKTRGQQVTLRCSSQSGHNTVSWYQQALGQGPQFIFQYYREEENGRGNFPPRFSGLQFPNYSSELNVNALELDDSALYLCASSLAPGNQETQYFGPGTRLLVL.

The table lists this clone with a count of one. In DNA form, the CDR3 reads TGTGCCAGCAGGCGGCGGAGCAGGGACTACGAGCAGTACTTC. Its protein is CASRRRSRDYEQYF. The chain couples TRBV28 to TRBJ2-7, with a tentative D call TRBD1 (5 bases). The germline V and J ends were trimmed by 6 bases and 3 bases, with 15 bases remaining between them. CDR1 is MDHEN, CDR2 SYDVKM, per germline. CDR3 length: 14 amino acids.